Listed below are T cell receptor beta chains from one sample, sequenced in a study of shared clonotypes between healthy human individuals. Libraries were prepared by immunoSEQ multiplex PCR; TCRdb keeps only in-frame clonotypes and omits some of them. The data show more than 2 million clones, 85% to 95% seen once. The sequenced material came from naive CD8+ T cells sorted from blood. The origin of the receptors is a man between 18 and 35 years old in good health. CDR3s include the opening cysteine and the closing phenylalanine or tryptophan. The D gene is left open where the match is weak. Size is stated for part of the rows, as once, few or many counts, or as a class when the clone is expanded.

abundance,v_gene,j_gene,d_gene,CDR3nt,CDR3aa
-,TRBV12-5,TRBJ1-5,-,TGTGCTAGTGGTTACAATCAGCCCCAGCATTTT,CASGYNQPQHF
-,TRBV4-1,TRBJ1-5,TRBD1,TGCGCCAGCAGCCAGGAGACCCCGACAGGGCTGAGCAATCAGCCCCAGCATTTT,CASSQETPTGLSNQPQHF
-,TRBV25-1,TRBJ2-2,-,TGTGCCAGCAGTGATCCGCCGGAGGGTTCGGGCACCGGGGAGCTGTTTTTT,CASSDPPEGSGTGELFF
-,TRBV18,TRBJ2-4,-,TGTGCCAGCTCACCAGACTCAGGGGACATTCAGTACTTC,CASSPDSGDIQYF
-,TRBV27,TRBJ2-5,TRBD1,TGTGCCAGCAGTCCGACAGGGTTGAGAAGAGAGACCCAGTACTTC,CASSPTGLRRETQYF
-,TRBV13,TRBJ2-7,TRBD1,TGTGCCAGCAGCTTGTGGACAGGGCCCTCCTACGAGCAGTACTTC,CASSLWTGPSYEQYF
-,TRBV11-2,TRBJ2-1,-,TGTGCCAGCAGCTTAGATAGGTTCTCCTACAATGAGCAGTTCTTC,CASSLDRFSYNEQFF
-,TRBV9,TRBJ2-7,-,TGTGCCAGCAGCGTAGGTGGACAGACCCTCGGGCCCTACGAGCAGTACTTC,CASSVGGQTLGPYEQYF
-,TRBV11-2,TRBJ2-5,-,TGTGCCAGCAGCTTAGCGGGGGAGACCCAGTACTTC,CASSLAGETQYF
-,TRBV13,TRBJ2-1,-,TGTGCCAGCAGCGGGACCGCCGGTCTTGAGCAGTTCTTC,CASSGTAGLEQFF
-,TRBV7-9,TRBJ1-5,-,TGTGCCAGCAGCCGTGGGGGAGCGGAGGAACAGCCCCAGCATTTT,CASSRGGAEEQPQHF
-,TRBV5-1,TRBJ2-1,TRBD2,TGCGCCAGCAGCTTCGTAGCGGGAGGGAACAATGAGCAGTTCTTC,CASSFVAGGNNEQFF
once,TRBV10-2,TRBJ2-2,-,TGCGCCAGCAGTGGAGGGTGGTGGGAGCTGTTTTTT,CASSGGWWELFF
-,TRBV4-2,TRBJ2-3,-,TGTGCCAGCAGCCAAGGGGACGGCGTCACAGATACGCAGTATTTT,CASSQGDGVTDTQYF
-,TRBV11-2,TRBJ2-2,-,TGTGCCAGCAGCTTTGGCGGGGAGCTGTTTTTT,CASSFGGELFF
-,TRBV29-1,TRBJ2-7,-,TGCAGCGTTACCGGACCTTCAGGGGAGCAGTACTTC,CSVTGPSGEQYF
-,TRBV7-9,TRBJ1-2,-,TGTGCCAGCAGCCCCGAGGATGGGCAGGACTACACCTTC,CASSPEDGQDYTF
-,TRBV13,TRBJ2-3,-,TGTGCCAGCAGCTTACTGGCGGGGATTTTTACAGATACGCAGTATTTT,CASSLLAGIFTDTQYF
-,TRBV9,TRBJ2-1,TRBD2,TGTGCCAGCAGCGTGGCCCCACTAGCGGGAGAACTCGATGAGCAGTTCTTC,CASSVAPLAGELDEQFF
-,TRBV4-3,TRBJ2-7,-,TGCGCCAGCAGCCAAGAAGGGTTCGCCTACGAGCAGTACTTC,CASSQEGFAYEQYF